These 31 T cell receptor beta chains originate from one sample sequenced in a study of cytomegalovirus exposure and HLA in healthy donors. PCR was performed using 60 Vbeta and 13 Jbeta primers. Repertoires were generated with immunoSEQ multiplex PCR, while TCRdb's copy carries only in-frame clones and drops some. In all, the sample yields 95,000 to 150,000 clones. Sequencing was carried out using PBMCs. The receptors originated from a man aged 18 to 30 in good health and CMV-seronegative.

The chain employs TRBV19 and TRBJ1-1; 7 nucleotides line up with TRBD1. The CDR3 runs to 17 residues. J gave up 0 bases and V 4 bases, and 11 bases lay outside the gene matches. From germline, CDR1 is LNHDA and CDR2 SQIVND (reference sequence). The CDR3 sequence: CASSNPGGDRMNTEAFF. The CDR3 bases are TGTGCCAGTAGTAACCCCGGGGGGGACAGAATGAACACTGAAGCTTTCTTT.

The CDR3 DNA reads as TGCGCCAGCAGCCTAGGACAGGGGTGGGCCTACGAGCAGTACTTC. Its protein is CASSLGQGWAYEQYF. V is TRBV5-1 and J is TRBJ2-7; 9 bases map to TRBD1. This CDR3 spans 15 amino acids. V lost 4 bases to trimming and J lost 2 bases; unmatched junction nucleotides: 7. Per germline, CDR1 SGHRS and CDR2 YFSETQ.

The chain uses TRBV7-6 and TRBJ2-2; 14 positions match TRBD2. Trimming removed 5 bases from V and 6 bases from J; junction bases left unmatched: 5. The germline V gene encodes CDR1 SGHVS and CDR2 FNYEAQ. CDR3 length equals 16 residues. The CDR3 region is CASSDPGLAGAGELFF. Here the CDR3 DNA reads TGTGCCAGCAGCGATCCGGGACTAGCGGGAGCCGGGGAGCTGTTTTTT.

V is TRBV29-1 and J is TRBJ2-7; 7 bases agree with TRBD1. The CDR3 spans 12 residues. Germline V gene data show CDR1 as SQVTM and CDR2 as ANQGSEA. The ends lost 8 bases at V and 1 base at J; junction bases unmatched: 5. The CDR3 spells CSTRTGSYEQYF. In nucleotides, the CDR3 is TGCAGCACCCGGACAGGTTCCTACGAGCAGTACTTC.

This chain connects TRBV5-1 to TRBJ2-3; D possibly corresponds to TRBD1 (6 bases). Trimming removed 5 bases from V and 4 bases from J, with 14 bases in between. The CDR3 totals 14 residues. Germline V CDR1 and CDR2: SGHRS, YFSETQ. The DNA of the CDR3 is TGCGCCAGCAGATCCCAGGGGCCCCCAGATACGCAGTATTTT. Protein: CASRSQGPPDTQYF.

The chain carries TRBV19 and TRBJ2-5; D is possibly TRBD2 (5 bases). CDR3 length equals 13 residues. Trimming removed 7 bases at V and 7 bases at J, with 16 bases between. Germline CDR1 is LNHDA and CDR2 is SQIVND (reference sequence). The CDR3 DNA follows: TGTGCCAGTACCCCTTCGGGGAGTGGGACCCAGTACTTC. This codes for CASTPSGSGTQYF.

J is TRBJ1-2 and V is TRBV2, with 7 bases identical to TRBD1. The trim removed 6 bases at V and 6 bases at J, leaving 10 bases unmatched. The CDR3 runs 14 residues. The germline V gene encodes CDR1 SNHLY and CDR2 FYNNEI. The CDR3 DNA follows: TGTGCCAGCAGGGTGGACAGGAACTTTGATGGCTACACCTTC. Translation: CASRVDRNFDGYTF.

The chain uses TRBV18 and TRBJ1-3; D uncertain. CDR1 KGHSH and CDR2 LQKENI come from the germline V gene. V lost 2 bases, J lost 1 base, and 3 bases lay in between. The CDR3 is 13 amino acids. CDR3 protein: CASSPVSGNTIYF. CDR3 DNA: TGTGCCAGCTCACCAGTATCTGGAAACACCATATATTTT.

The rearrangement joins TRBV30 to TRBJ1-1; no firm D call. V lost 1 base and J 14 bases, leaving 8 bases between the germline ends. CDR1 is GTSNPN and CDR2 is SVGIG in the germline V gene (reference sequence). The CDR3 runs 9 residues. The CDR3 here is CAWSDSLFF. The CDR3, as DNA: TGTGCCTGGAGTGATAGTTTGTTCTTT.

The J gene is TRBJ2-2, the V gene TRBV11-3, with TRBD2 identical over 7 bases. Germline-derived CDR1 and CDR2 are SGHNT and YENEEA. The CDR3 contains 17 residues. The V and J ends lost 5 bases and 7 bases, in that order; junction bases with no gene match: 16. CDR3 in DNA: TGTGCCAGCAGCCCAGAGGTTGGCGGGATAGCGGGCGGGGAGCTGTTTTTT. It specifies CASSPEVGGIAGGELFF.

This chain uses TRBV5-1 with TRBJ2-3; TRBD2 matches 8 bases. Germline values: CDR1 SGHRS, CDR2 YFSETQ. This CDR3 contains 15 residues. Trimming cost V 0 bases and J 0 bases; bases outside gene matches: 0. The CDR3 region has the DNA TGCGCCAGCAGCTTGGGCGGGGGGAGCACAGATACGCAGTATTTT. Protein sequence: CASSLGGGSTDTQYF.

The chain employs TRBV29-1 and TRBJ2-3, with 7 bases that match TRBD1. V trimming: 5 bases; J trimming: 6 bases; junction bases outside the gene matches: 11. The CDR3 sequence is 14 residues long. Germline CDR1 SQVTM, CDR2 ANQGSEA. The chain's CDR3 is CSVHFLRGLDTQYF. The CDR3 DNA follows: TGCAGCGTTCACTTTCTGAGGGGGCTGGATACGCAGTATTTT.

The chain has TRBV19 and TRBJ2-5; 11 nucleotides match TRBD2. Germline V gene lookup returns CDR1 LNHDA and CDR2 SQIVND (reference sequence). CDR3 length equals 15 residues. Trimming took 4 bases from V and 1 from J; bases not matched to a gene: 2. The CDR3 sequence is CASSTGTSGQETQYF. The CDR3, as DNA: TGTGCCAGTAGTACGGGGACTAGCGGCCAAGAGACCCAGTACTTC.

CDR3 sequence: CASSSLGGYNEQFF. The CDR3 DNA reads as TGTGCCAGCAGCTCCTTGGGAGGCTACAATGAGCAGTTCTTC. This chain links TRBV5-4 with TRBJ2-1; D might be TRBD2 (6 bases). The CDR3 totals 14 residues. V shed 3 bases and J shed 3 bases, with 10 bases lying between them. Germline-derived CDR1 and CDR2 are SGHNT and YYREEE (reference sequence).

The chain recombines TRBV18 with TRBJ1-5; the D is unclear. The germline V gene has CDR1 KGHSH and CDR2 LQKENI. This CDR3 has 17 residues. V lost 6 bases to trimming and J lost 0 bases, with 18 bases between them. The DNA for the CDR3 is TGTGCCAGCTCCTTCAGGTCGGTCGGGAATAGCAATCAGCCCCAGCATTTT. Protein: CASSFRSVGNSNQPQHF.

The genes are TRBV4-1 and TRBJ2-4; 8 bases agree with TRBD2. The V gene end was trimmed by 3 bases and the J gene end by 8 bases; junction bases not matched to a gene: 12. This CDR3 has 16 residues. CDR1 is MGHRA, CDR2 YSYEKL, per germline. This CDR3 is CASSHLAGRRVDIQYF. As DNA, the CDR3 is TGCGCCAGCAGCCACCTAGCGGGCCGCAGGGTGGACATTCAGTACTTC.

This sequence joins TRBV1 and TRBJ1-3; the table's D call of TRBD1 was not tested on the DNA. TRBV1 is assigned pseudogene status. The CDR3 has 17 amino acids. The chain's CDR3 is CTSSQARDRGSGNTIYF. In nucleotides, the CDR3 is TGCACCAGCAGCCAAGCCCGAGACAGGGGCTCTGGAAACACCATATATTTT.

The CDR3, as DNA: TGTGCCAGCAGCTTAGGAGATCAGCCCCAGCATTTT. This codes for CASSLGDQPQHF. The chain has TRBV5-4 and TRBJ1-5; D gene ambiguous. This CDR3 region has 12 residues. Trimming removed 2 bases from V and 5 bases from J, with 5 bases in between. Germline V gene data show CDR1 as SGHNT and CDR2 as YYREEE (reference sequence).

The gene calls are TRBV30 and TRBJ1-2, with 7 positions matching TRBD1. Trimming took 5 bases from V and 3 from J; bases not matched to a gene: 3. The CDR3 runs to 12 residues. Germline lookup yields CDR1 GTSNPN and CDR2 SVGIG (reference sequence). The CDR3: CAWGTVDYGYTF. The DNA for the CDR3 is TGTGCCTGGGGGACAGTCGACTATGGCTACACCTTC.

The CDR3 sequence: CASSQVLATVPYEQYF. The CDR3 DNA follows: TGCGCCAGCAGCCAAGTTCTTGCGACAGTGCCCTACGAGCAGTACTTC. The rearrangement uses TRBV4-1 and TRBJ2-7; a possible D gene is TRBD1 (5 bases). V shed 1 base and J shed 2 bases, with 15 bases lying between them. This CDR3 comprises 16 residues. Germline assignment: CDR1 MGHRA and CDR2 YSYEKL.

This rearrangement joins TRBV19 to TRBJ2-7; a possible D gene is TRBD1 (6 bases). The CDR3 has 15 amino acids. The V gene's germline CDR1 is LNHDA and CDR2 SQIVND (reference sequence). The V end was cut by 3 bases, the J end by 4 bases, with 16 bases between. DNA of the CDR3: TGTGCCAGTAGTATCTGGGGGCGCGCTGATTACGAGCAGTACTTC. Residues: CASSIWGRADYEQYF.

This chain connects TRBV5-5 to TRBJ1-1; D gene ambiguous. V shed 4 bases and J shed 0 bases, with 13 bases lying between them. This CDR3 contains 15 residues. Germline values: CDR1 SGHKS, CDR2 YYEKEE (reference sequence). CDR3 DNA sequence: TGTGCCAGCAGCCCTACAGAGAAATTGAACACTGAAGCTTTCTTT. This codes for CASSPTEKLNTEAFF.

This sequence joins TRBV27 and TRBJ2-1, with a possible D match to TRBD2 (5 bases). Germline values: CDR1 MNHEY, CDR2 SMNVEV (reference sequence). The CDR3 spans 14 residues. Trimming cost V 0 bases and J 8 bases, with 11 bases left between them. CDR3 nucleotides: TGTGCCAGCAGTTTATCGAGTAGCGTCGATGAGCAGTTCTTC. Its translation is CASSLSSSVDEQFF.

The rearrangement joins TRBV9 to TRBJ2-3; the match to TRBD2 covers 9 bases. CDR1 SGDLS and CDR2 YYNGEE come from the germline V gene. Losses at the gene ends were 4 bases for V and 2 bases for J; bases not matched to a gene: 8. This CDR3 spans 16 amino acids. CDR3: CASSPRLAEYTDTQYF. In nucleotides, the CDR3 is TGTGCCAGCAGCCCCCGACTAGCGGAGTACACAGATACGCAGTATTTT.

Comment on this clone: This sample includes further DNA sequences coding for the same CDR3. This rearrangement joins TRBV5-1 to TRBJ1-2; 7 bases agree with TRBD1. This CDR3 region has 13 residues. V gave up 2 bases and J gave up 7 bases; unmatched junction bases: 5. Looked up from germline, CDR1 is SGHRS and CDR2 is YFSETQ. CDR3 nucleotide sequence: TGCGCCAGCAGCTTAGAGGGGGCGCGTGGCTACACCTTC. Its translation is CASSLEGARGYTF.

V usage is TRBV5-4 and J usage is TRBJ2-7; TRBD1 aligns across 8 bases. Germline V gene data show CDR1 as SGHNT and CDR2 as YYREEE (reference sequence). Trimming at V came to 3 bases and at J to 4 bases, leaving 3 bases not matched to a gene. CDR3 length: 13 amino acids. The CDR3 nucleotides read TGTGCCAGCAGCTCGGACAGGGCTTACGAGCAGTACTTC. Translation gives CASSSDRAYEQYF.

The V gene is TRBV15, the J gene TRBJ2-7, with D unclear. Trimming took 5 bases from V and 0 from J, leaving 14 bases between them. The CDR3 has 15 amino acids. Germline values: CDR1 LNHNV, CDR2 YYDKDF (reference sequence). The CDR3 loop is CATSYERRTSYEQYF. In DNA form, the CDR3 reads TGTGCCACCAGCTATGAGCGCAGAACCTCCTACGAGCAGTACTTC.

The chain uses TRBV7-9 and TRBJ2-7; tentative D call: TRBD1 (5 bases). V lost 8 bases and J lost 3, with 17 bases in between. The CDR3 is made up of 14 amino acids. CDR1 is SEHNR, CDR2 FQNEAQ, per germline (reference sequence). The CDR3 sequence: CASSPPTGYYEQYF. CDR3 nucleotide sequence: TGTGCCAGCTCTCCCCCAACAGGATACTACGAGCAGTACTTC.

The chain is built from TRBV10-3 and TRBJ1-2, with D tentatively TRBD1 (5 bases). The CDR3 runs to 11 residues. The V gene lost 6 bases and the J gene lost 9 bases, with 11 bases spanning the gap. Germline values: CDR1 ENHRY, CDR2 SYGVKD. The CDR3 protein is CAIRGGDRYTF. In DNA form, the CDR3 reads TGTGCCATCAGGGGCGGGGACCGCTACACCTTC.

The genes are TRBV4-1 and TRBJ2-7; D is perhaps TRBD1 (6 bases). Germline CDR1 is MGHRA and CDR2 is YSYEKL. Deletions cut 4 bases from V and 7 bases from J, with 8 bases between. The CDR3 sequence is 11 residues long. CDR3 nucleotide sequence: TGCGCCAGCAGCCGGGGGCGAGAGCAGTACTTC. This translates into CASSRGREQYF.

The DNA of the CDR3 is TGCGCCAGCAGCCCTTACATGACACGTATGAACACTGAAGCTTTCTTT. Translating gives CASSPYMTRMNTEAFF. The chain carries TRBV5-1 and TRBJ1-1; no clear D gene. CDR1 is SGHRS and CDR2 is YFSETQ in the germline V gene. Trimming removed 4 bases at V and 0 bases at J, with 16 bases between. The CDR3 sequence is 16 residues long.